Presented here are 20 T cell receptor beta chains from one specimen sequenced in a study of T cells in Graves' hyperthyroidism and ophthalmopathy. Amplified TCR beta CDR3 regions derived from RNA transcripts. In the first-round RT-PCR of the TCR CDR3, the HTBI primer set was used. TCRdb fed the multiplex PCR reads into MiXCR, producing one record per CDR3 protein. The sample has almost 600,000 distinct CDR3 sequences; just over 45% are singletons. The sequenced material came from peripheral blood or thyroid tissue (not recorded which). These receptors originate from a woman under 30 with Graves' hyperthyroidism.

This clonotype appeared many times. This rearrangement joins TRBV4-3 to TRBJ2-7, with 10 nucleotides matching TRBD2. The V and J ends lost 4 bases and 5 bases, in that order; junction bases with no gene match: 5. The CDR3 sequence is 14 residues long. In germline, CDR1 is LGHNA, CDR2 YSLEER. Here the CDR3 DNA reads TGCGCCAGCAGCCTCCAAGCGGGAGGGGACGAGCAGTACTTC. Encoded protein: CASSLQAGGDEQYF.

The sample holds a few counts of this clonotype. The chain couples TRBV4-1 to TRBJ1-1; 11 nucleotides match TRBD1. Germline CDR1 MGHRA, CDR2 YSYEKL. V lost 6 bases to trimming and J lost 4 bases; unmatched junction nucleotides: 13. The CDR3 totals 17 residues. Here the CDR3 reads CASRRSGTGGRGTEAFF. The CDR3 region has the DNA TGCGCCAGCAGGCGTTCCGGGACAGGGGGAAGGGGCACTGAAGCTTTCTTT.

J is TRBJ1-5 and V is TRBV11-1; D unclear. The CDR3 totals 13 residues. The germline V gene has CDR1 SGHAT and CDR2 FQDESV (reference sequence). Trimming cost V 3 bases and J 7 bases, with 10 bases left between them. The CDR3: CASSFGLGQPQHF. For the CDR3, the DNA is TGTGCCAGCAGCTTTGGACTGGGGCAGCCCCAGCATTTT. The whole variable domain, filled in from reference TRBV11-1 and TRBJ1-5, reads EAEVAQSPRYKITEKSQAVAFWCDPISGHATLYWYRQILGQGPELLVQFQDESVVDDSQLPKDRFSAERLKGVDSTLKIQPAELGDSAMYLCASSFGLGQPQHFGDGTRLSIL.

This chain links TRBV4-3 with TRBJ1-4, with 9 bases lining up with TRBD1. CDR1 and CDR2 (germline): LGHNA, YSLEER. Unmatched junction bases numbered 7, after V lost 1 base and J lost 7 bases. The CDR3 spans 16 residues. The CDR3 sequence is CASSQASGQGGEKLFF. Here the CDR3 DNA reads TGCGCCAGCAGCCAAGCCTCGGGACAGGGAGGTGAAAAACTGTTTTTT.

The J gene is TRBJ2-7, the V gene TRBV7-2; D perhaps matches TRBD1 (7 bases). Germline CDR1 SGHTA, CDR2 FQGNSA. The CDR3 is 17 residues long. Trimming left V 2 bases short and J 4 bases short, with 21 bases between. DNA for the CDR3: TGTGCCAGCAGCTTAAGGGTCTGCGGGACAGTAAGGTACGAGCAGTACTTC. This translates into CASSLRVCGTVRYEQYF.

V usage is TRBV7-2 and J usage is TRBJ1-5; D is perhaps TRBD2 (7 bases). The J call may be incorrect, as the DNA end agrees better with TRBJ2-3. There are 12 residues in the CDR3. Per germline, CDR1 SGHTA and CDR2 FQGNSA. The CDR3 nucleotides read TGTGCCAGCGACCTGGGGGGGGCGACGCAGTATTTT. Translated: CASDLGGATQYF.

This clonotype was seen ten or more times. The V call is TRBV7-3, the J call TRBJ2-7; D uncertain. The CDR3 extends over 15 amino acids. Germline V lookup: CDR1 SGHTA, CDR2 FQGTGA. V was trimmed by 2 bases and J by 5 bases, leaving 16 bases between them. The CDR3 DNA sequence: TGTGCCAGCAGCTTAGGCGGCGGTCTGAAAGACGAGCAGTACTTC. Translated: CASSLGGGLKDEQYF.

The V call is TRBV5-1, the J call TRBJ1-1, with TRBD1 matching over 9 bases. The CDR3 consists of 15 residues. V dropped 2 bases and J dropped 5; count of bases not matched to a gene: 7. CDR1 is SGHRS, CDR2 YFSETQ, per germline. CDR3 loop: CASSFPATGGTEAFF. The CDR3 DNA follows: TGCGCCAGCAGCTTCCCCGCGACAGGGGGTACTGAAGCTTTCTTT.

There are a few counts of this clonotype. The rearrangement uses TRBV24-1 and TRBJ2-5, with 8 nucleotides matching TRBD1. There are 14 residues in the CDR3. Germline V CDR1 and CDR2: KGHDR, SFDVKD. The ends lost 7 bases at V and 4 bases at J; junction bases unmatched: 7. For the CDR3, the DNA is TGTGCCACCAGCGTAGGACAGGGAGTAGAGACCCAGTACTTC. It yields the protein CATSVGQGVETQYF.

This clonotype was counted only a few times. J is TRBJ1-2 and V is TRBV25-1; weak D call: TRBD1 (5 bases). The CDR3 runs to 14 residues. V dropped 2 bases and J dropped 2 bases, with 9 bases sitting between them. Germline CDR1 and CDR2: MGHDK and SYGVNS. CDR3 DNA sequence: TGTGCCAGCAGTGAAGTGGGGCAGAACTATGGCTACACCTTC. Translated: CASSEVGQNYGYTF.

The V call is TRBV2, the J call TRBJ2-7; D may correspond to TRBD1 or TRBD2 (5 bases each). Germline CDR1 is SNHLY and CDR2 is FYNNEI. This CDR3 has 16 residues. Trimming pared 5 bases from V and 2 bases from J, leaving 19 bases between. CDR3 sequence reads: CASSSQRGATTYEQYF. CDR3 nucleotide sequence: TGTGCCAGCAGTTCCCAGCGAGGGGCGACTACCTACGAGCAGTACTTC.

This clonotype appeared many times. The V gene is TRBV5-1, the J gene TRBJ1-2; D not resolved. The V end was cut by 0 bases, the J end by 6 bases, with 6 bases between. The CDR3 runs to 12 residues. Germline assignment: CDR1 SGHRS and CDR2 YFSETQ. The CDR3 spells CASSLGEDGYTF. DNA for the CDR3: TGCGCCAGCAGCTTGGGGGAGGATGGCTACACCTTC.

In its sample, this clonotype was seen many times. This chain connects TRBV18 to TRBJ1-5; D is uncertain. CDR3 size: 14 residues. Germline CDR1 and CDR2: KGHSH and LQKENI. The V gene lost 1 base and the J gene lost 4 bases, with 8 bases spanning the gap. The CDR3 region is CASSPQAGNQPQHF. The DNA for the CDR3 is TGTGCCAGCTCACCACAGGCAGGTAATCAGCCCCAGCATTTT. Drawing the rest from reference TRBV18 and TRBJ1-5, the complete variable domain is NAGVMQNPRHLVRRRGQEARLRCSPMKGHSHVYWYRQLPEEGLKFMVYLQKENIIDESGMPKERFSAEFPKEGPSILRIQQVVRGDSAAYFCASSPQAGNQPQHFGDGTRLSIL.

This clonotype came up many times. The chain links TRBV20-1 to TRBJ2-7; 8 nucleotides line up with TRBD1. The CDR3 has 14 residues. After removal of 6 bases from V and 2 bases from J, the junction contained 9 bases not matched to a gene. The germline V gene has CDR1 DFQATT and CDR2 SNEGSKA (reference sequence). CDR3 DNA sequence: TGCAGTGCCCCAGGACAGGGAAAGGCCTACGAGCAGTACTTC. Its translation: CSAPGQGKAYEQYF.

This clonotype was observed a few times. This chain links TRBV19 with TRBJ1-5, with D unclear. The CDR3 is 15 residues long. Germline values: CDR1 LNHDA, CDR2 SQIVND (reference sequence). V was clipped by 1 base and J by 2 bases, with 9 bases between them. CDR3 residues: CASSIVGLGNQPQHF. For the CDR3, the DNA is TGTGCCAGTAGTATAGTAGGGTTGGGCAATCAGCCCCAGCATTTT.

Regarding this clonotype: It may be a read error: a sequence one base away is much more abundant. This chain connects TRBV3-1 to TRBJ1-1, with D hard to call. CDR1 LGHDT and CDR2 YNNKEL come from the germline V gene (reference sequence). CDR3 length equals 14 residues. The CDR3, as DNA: TGTGCCAGCAACCAAGTATCAGCGAACACTGAAGCTTTCTTT. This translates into CASNQVSANTEAFF.

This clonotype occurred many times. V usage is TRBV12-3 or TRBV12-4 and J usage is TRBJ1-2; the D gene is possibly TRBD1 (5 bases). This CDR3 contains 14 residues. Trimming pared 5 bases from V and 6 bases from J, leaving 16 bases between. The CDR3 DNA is TGTGCCAGCAGTCAAATGATGAGAGGGGATGGCTACACCTTC. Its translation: CASSQMMRGDGYTF.

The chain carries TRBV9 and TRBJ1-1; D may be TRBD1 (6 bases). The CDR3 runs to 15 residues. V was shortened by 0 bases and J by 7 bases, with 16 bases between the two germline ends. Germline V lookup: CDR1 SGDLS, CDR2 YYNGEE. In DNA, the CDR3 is TGTGCCAGCAGCGTAGCGTTCGGGGCAGGGGTTGAAGCTTTCTTT. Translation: CASSVAFGAGVEAFF.

The CDR3 here is CASSTGASGRTMPGELFF. The DNA for the CDR3 is TGCGCCAGCAGCACGGGGGCTAGCGGGAGGACAATGCCCGGGGAGCTGTTTTTT. The V and J genes are TRBV5-1 and TRBJ2-2, with 11 nucleotides matching TRBD2. The CDR3 extends over 18 amino acids. V dropped 4 bases and J dropped 6; count of bases not matched to a gene: 14. From germline, CDR1 is SGHRS and CDR2 YFSETQ.

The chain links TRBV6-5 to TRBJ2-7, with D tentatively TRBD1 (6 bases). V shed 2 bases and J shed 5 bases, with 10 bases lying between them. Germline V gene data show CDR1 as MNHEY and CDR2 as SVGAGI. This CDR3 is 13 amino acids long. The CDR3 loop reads CASSYRDIDEQYF. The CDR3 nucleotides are TGTGCCAGCAGTTACCGGGACATCGACGAGCAGTACTTC.